Here is one T cell receptor beta chain with its context. In the authors' workflow: Estimated nucleated cell counts came from reference gene primer amplification. Clones were sequenced by immunoSEQ multiplex PCR, and TCRdb holds only the in-frame ones, with some missing. Clonal size and the V and J genes are those of that table, whereas D and trimming came from the DNA. The sample lists about 80,000 clones; over 75% were seen once. These data originate in a study of blood T cell repertoires in COVID-19. Overall study: Samples came from the United States, Italy and Spain, spanning acute and convalescent COVID-19. The analysed material was cDNA or gDNA that came from T cells, B-cell-depleted T cells, or PBMCs.

Germline CDR1 KGHSH, CDR2 LQKENI. The CDR3 has 14 amino acids. V lost 2 bases and J lost 0, with 7 bases in between. The source of this sequence is an elderly man with acute or convalescent COVID-19. This chain uses TRBV18 with TRBJ1-2; D gene uncertain. The sequencing input was peripheral blood. The CDR3 spells CASSPNAANYGYTF. CDR3 sequence (DNA): TGTGCCAGCTCACCAAACGCAGCTAACTATGGCTACACCTTC.